This T cell receptor (beta chain) was recovered during a study of T cell clonality in common variable immunodeficiency. Whole-study results and caveats: Patient heterogeneity in the CVID cohort limited correlations between repertoire features and clinical complications. Authors noted CVID clonality's cause needs subpopulation repertoire sequencing. TCRbeta clonality was increased in CVID versus healthy controls. Fewer deletions and N-nucleotide insertions were reportedly seen in common variable immunodeficiency TCR beta sequences.

This clone was seen many times. Its specificity is not known. The CDR3 is cut off 3 residues early in the read; its end comes from the germline J gene. The data were produced by immunoSEQ multiplex PCR, yet TCRdb's version contains in-frame clones alone and is incomplete. The profile covers some 11,000 clones, none occurring a single time. Germline V gene sequence: CDR1 SGHRS, CDR2 YFSETQ. V shed 0 bases, J shed 7 bases, and the junction held 6 bases outside the gene matches. The CDR3 loop spans 15 amino acids. Sequenced input: peripheral blood mononuclear cells. The rearrangement links TRBV5-1 to TRBJ1-4; TRBD1 aligns across 7 bases. The sequence was obtained from a human donor with common variable immunodeficiency. The sequenced part of the CDR3 DNA is TGCGCCAGCAGCTTGGGCTCAGGGGGAGGTGAAAAA. Translating it yields CASSLGSGGGEK. The CDR3 in its entirety is CASSLGSGGGEKLFF. Complete variable domain (other parts from reference TRBV5-1 and TRBJ1-4): KAGVTQTPRYLIKTRGQQVTLSCSPISGHRSVSWYQQTPGQGLQFLFEYFSETQRNKGNFPGRFSGRQFSNSRSEMNVSTLELGDSALYLCASSLGSGGGEKLFFGSGTQLSVL.